This T cell receptor (beta chain) stems from a study of identifying expanded T cells in peripheral blood. Study-level findings and limits: Differentially abundant clones: around 1.2 between replicates, 16.4 at about 13 days, less than 20 at four. Across healthy donors, higher total template counts meant significantly greater roughly 2-week count variance.

The repertoire was sequenced with immunoSEQ multiplex PCR; TCRdb's copy has only in-frame clones and lacks some. This sample has 100,000 or so clones; over 75% occur once, and the top ten carry about 6%. No infections or other immune events were documented during collection. Points on this clone: Its antigen is currently unknown.

This CDR3 is 12 amino acids long. Trimming took off 4 bases at V and 9 bases at J, with 11 bases between the two ends. Germline-derived CDR1 and CDR2 are SGHTS and YDEGEE. The rearrangement joins TRBV5-8 to TRBJ2-1, with D uncertain. The sequence derives from a person between 18 and 70 years old in good health. The specimen was blood. CDR3 region: CASSPPSFEQFF. Here the CDR3 DNA reads TGTGCCAGCAGCCCCCCTAGTTTTGAGCAGTTCTTC.